These 30 T cell receptor beta chains were sequenced from one sample in a study of T cell responses to AZD1222 COVID-19 vaccine. The repertoire was sequenced with immunoSEQ multiplex PCR; TCRdb's copy has only in-frame clones and lacks some. The sample lists roughly 260,000 clones, 93% occurring once. The sequencing used peripheral blood, collected on day 0 of AZD1222 vaccination. The receptors were sampled from an adult in good health.

This chain uses TRBV10-2 with TRBJ2-3; 9 positions agree with TRBD1. The CDR3 loop spans 18 amino acids. The junction had 11 bases not matched to a gene; V was cut back by 4 bases and J by 0 bases. The germline CDR1 and CDR2 sequences are WSHSY and SAAADI. The CDR3 region is CASSGTGGALSSTDTQYF. The CDR3, as DNA: TGCGCCAGCAGTGGAACAGGGGGCGCCTTGTCTAGCACAGATACGCAGTATTTT.

This sequence joins TRBV5-1 and TRBJ1-5; D is possibly TRBD1 (6 bases). Trimming removed 4 bases at V and 6 bases at J, with 11 bases between. CDR1 is SGHRS and CDR2 is YFSETQ in the germline V gene. The CDR3 is 13 residues long. The CDR3 DNA sequence: TGCGCCAGCAGCGCCTCGACAGGTCAGCCCCAGCATTTT. It is translated as CASSASTGQPQHF.

On this clone itself: At the DNA level, this CDR3 is encoded by other sequences in the same sample as well. This chain joins TRBV20-1 and TRBJ2-3; no firm D call. V was trimmed by 6 bases and J by 5 bases, leaving 6 bases between them. Germline assignment: CDR1 DFQATT and CDR2 SNEGSKA (reference sequence). The length of the CDR3 is 10 residues. Here the CDR3 reads CSARRDTQYF. CDR3 DNA: TGCAGTGCCCGCCGAGATACGCAGTATTTT.

Here the CDR3 reads CASSYSSSYNEQFF. The CDR3 DNA reads TGTGCCAGCAGTTACAGTAGCTCCTACAATGAGCAGTTCTTC. The chain uses TRBV6-5 and TRBJ2-1; D gene uncertain. Germline V gene lookup returns CDR1 MNHEY and CDR2 SVGAGI. This CDR3 contains 14 residues. Trimming left V 2 bases short and J 0 bases short, with 5 bases between.

The gene calls are TRBV6-6 and TRBJ1-1; a possible D gene is TRBD1 (5 bases). Germline V gene lookup returns CDR1 MNHNY and CDR2 SVGAGI (reference sequence). Trimming took off 6 bases at V and 1 base at J, with 12 bases between the two ends. This CDR3 is built from 14 residues. This CDR3 is CASRPGTANTEAFF. The CDR3 DNA sequence: TGTGCCAGCAGGCCCGGGACGGCGAACACTGAAGCTTTCTTT.

This sequence joins TRBV5-1 and TRBJ1-2; D gene ambiguous. Looked up from germline, CDR1 is SGHRS and CDR2 is YFSETQ. There are 15 residues in the CDR3. The V gene lost 0 bases and the J gene lost 0 bases, with 9 bases spanning the gap. CDR3 amino acids: CASSLGAGANYGYTF. The CDR3 DNA is TGCGCCAGCAGCTTGGGGGCTGGTGCTAACTATGGCTACACCTTC.

This clone showed up many times. V is TRBV10-1 and J is TRBJ1-1, with D perhaps matching TRBD1 (5 bases). The V gene lost 6 bases and the J gene lost 3 bases, with 17 bases spanning the gap. The CDR3 extends over 15 amino acids. Germline V lookup: CDR1 WNHNN, CDR2 SYGVQD (reference sequence). The CDR3 reads CASSPRPRDHTEAFF. The DNA of the CDR3 is TGCGCCAGCAGCCCTCGTCCCCGGGACCACACTGAAGCTTTCTTT.

The gene calls are TRBV4-1 and TRBJ2-2; D is unresolved. Germline V gene sequence: CDR1 MGHRA, CDR2 YSYEKL. The ends were cut back, 4 bases at V and 4 bases at J, with 13 bases in the middle. CDR3 length equals 15 residues. The CDR3 sequence: CASSPTWLSTGELFF. CDR3 nucleotide sequence: TGCGCCAGCAGCCCGACTTGGTTGAGCACCGGGGAGCTGTTTTTT.

V gene TRBV28 combines with J gene TRBJ1-2, with a weak D call TRBD1 (6 bases). The CDR3 runs 13 residues. Germline V gives CDR1 MDHEN, CDR2 SYDVKM. Between the trimmed V and J ends, which lost 3 bases and 6 bases, there was a span of 11 bases. CDR3 in amino acids: CASSFWGLNGYTF. Here the CDR3 DNA reads TGTGCCAGCAGTTTCTGGGGGCTGAATGGCTACACCTTC.

The chain has TRBV28 and TRBJ2-3; 12 bases are shared with TRBD2. Germline loops: CDR1 MDHEN, CDR2 SYDVKM. The V gene end was trimmed by 2 bases and the J gene end by 1 base; junction bases not matched to a gene: 16. This CDR3 contains 21 residues. CDR3 in amino acids: CASSLRAAGRTSGKRTDTQYF. The CDR3 region has the DNA TGTGCCAGCAGTTTACGGGCCGCAGGGAGGACTAGCGGGAAACGCACAGATACGCAGTATTTT. The full variable domain, in which reference TRBV28 and TRBJ2-3 provide the parts outside the CDR3, is DVKVTQSSRYLVKRTGEKVFLECVQDMDHENMFWYRQDPGLGLRLIYFSYDVKMKEKGDIPEGYSVSREKKERFSLILESASTNQTSMYLCASSLRAAGRTSGKRTDTQYFGPGTRLTVL.

The CDR3, as DNA: TGCGCCAGCAGCTTGGACAGGGAAGGCGGCTACACCTTC. Translated: CASSLDREGGYTF. The chain has TRBV5-1 and TRBJ1-2; perhaps TRBD1 as D (6 bases). The CDR3 totals 13 residues. Trimming left V 0 bases short and J 8 bases short, with 11 bases between. Looked up from germline, CDR1 is SGHRS and CDR2 is YFSETQ.

The gene calls are TRBV19 and TRBJ2-7, with unresolved D. CDR3 length: 13 amino acids. CDR1 is LNHDA, CDR2 SQIVND, per germline (reference sequence). V shed 4 bases and J shed 4 bases, with 11 bases lying between them. The CDR3 sequence: CASSKAPSYEQYF. The CDR3 DNA sequence: TGTGCCAGTAGTAAAGCCCCAAGTTACGAGCAGTACTTC.

The chain is built from TRBV7-2 and TRBJ1-6; 10 nucleotides line up with TRBD1. Germline V gene sequence: CDR1 SGHTA, CDR2 FQGNSA. This CDR3 comprises 15 residues. With V trimmed by 5 bases and J by 13 bases, 11 bases remained unmatched. CDR3 DNA: TGTGCCAGCAGCCCCCGAGTGGGGACAGGGGTTCCCCTCCACTTT. It codes for CASSPRVGTGVPLHF.

CDR3 amino acids: CASSLGAVYVSYTF. The CDR3 region has the DNA TGTGCCAGCAGCTTGGGAGCGGTTTATGTGAGCTACACCTTC. This sequence joins TRBV5-8 and TRBJ1-2; D is ambiguous. This CDR3 has 14 residues. The germline V and J ends were trimmed by 0 bases and 9 bases, with 15 bases remaining between them. Per germline, CDR1 SGHTS and CDR2 YDEGEE.

Here the CDR3 DNA reads TGTGCCAGCAGTTTACAAAGGGGGGACGAGCAGTACTTC. Translated, it gives CASSLQRGDEQYF. This chain connects TRBV27 to TRBJ2-7, with D perhaps given as TRBD1 or TRBD2 (6 bases each). Looked up from germline, CDR1 is MNHEY and CDR2 is SMNVEV (reference sequence). The CDR3 contains 13 residues. The V end lost 2 bases, the J end lost 5 bases, and 10 bases lay between the germline ends.

J is TRBJ1-1 and V is TRBV5-1; D is unclear. The CDR3 contains 16 residues. Germline values: CDR1 SGHRS, CDR2 YFSETQ. The ends were cut back, 1 base at V and 2 bases at J, with 15 bases in the middle. CDR3 amino acids: CASSLRETVPNTEAFF. The CDR3 DNA reads TGCGCCAGCAGCTTGCGTGAAACTGTGCCTAACACTGAAGCTTTCTTT.

The chain couples TRBV19 to TRBJ1-3, with a tentative D call TRBD1 (5 bases). The CDR3 loop spans 14 amino acids. V shed 5 bases and J shed 2 bases, with 10 bases lying between them. CDR1 is LNHDA, CDR2 SQIVND, per germline (reference sequence). The CDR3 is CASSGGRAGNTIYF. Written as DNA, the CDR3 is TGTGCCAGTAGTGGCGGCAGGGCTGGAAACACCATATATTTT.

The V and J genes are TRBV7-2 and TRBJ2-7; D perhaps matches TRBD2 (5 bases). Germline V lookup: CDR1 SGHTA, CDR2 FQGNSA. Trimming cost V 2 bases and J 3 bases, with 20 bases left between them. There are 17 residues in the CDR3. CDR3 in DNA: TGTGCCAGCAGCTTAATATCAGCCCCCCTAGCCCACTACGAGCAGTACTTC. Its protein product is CASSLISAPLAHYEQYF.

This chain uses TRBV5-4 with TRBJ2-5; 12 bases agree with TRBD2. V lost 2 bases to trimming and J lost 3 bases; unmatched junction nucleotides: 2. The CDR3 consists of 15 residues. The V gene's germline CDR1 is SGHNT and CDR2 YYREEE (reference sequence). The CDR3 region has the DNA TGTGCCAGCAGCTTCCGACTAGCGGGAGAAGAGACCCAGTACTTC. As protein: CASSFRLAGEETQYF.

This chain links TRBV6-1 with TRBJ1-3, with a weak D call TRBD1 (6 bases). Deletions cut 2 bases from V and 10 bases from J, with 15 bases between. Germline CDR1 MNHNS, CDR2 SASEGT. This CDR3 is built from 14 residues. In nucleotides, the CDR3 is TGTGCCAGCAGTGAAAGGGGGAGTGGAGTGACCATATATTTT. It translates to CASSERGSGVTIYF.

The J gene is TRBJ1-2, the V gene TRBV28, with D maybe TRBD1 (6 bases). Germline V gives CDR1 MDHEN, CDR2 SYDVKM. The CDR3 contains 16 residues. The V gene lost 6 bases and the J gene lost 8 bases, with 25 bases spanning the gap. Written as DNA, the CDR3 is TGTGCCAGCAGGCCTCATCGGGACACCCTTACGGGGGGCTACACCTTC. Amino acid sequence: CASRPHRDTLTGGYTF.

The chain recombines TRBV3-1 (or the pseudogene TRBV3-2) with TRBJ2-7; 8 positions match TRBD2. The CDR3 consists of 15 residues. After removal of 4 bases from V and 0 bases from J, the junction contained 5 bases not matched to a gene. In germline, CDR1 is LGHDT, CDR2 YNNKEL (reference sequence). CDR3 nucleotide sequence: TGTGCCAGCAGCCCCGAGCGGGGGACCTCCTACGAGCAGTACTTC. Its protein is CASSPERGTSYEQYF.

The chain recombines TRBV6-1 with TRBJ2-7, with unresolved D. Germline CDR1 is MNHNS and CDR2 is SASEGT. V was shortened by 2 bases and J by 3 bases, with 5 bases between the two germline ends. This CDR3 is 12 amino acids long. The CDR3 coding sequence is TGTGCCAGCAGTGAAAACGGCTACGAGCAGTACTTC. Translated, it gives CASSENGYEQYF.

The chain's CDR3 is CASSSQLDFGEQFF. The CDR3 DNA sequence: TGTGCCAGCAGCTCCCAGCTGGATTTTGGGGAGCAGTTCTTC. The chain recombines TRBV11-2 with TRBJ2-1; D not certain. Germline loops: CDR1 SGHAT, CDR2 FQNNGV. V lost 4 bases and J 10 bases, leaving 17 bases between the germline ends. The CDR3 totals 14 residues.

The chain couples TRBV11-2 to TRBJ2-2; D may be TRBD1 (5 bases). The CDR3 is 14 amino acids. Germline V gene data show CDR1 as SGHAT and CDR2 as FQNNGV. Trimming shortened V by 4 bases and J by 7 bases, and 13 bases separated the two germline ends. The CDR3 DNA follows: TGTGCCAGCAGCTCAATTGGGGCGAGCGGGGAGCTGTTTTTT. It codes for CASSSIGASGELFF.

The chain joins TRBV2 to TRBJ2-1, with D maybe TRBD1 (7 bases). CDR3 length equals 14 residues. V gave up 6 bases and J gave up 10 bases, with 19 bases separating them. Germline-derived CDR1 and CDR2 are SNHLY and FYNNEI. The CDR3 DNA reads as TGTGCCAGCAGAGGAGTAGGGCAGGGGGGCGAGCAGTTCTTC. Translated, it gives CASRGVGQGGEQFF.

This clone was recorded only once. Other DNA sequences in the same sample also yield this CDR3. The J gene is TRBJ2-3, the V gene TRBV27; D possibly matches TRBD1 or TRBD2 (6 bases each). Trimming took 0 bases from V and 3 from J, leaving 10 bases between them. The CDR3 runs to 15 residues. The germline gives CDR1 MNHEY, CDR2 SMNVEV (reference sequence). The CDR3 DNA reads TGTGCCAGCAGTTTATCCAGGGGAGGAACAGATACGCAGTATTTT. Its protein product is CASSLSRGGTDTQYF.

The rearrangement links TRBV19 to TRBJ1-2; D gene unclear. There are 15 residues in the CDR3. Germline V gene sequence: CDR1 LNHDA, CDR2 SQIVND (reference sequence). Trimming removed 7 bases from V and 4 bases from J, with 19 bases in between. In DNA form, the CDR3 reads TGTGCCAGTACCCAGCGAGGGTCGGCGGCCTATGGCTACACCTTC. Translation: CASTQRGSAAYGYTF.

This clone was counted only a few times. This chain joins TRBV5-5 and TRBJ1-6; D not resolved. Germline CDR1 SGHKS, CDR2 YYEKEE (reference sequence). V was pared by 0 bases and J by 5 bases, with 6 bases between. CDR3 length: 14 amino acids. The CDR3 loop reads CASSLGSHNSPLHF. The CDR3 DNA reads as TGTGCCAGCAGCTTGGGAAGTCATAATTCACCCCTCCACTTT.

The rearrangement joins TRBV7-3 to TRBJ2-1; D could derive from TRBD1 or TRBD2 (6 bases each). The germline V gene encodes CDR1 SGHTA and CDR2 FQGTGA. V shed 1 base and J shed 2 bases, with 12 bases lying between them. This CDR3 is 16 amino acids long. The CDR3 sequence: CASSLRAGEAYNEQFF. CDR3 sequence (DNA): TGTGCCAGCAGCTTAAGGGCAGGGGAGGCCTACAATGAGCAGTTCTTC.